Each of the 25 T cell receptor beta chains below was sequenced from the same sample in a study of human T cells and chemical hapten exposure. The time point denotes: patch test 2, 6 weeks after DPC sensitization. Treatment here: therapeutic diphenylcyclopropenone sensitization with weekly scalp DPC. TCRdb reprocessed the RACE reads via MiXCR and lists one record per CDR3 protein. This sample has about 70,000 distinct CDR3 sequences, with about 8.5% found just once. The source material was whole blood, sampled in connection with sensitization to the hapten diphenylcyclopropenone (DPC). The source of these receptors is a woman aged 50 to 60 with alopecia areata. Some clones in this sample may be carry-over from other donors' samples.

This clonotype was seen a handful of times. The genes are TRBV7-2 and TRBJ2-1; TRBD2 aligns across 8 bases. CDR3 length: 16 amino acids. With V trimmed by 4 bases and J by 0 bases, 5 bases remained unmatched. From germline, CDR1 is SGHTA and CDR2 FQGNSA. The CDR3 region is CASSSQRGSSYNEQFF. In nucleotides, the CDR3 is TGTGCCAGCAGCTCCCAGCGGGGGAGCTCCTACAATGAGCAGTTCTTC.

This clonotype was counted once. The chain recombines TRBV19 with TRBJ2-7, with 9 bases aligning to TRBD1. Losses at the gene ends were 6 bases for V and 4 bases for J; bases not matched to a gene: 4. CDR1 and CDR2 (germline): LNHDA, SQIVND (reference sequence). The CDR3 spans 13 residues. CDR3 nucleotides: TGTGCCAGTAGACGACAGGGGGGATACGAGCAGTACTTC. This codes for CASRRQGGYEQYF.

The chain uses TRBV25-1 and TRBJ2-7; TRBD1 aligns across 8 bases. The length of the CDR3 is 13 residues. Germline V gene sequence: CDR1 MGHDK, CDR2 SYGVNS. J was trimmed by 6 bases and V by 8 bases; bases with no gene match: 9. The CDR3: CASQDRALGEQYF. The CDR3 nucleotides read TGTGCCAGCCAGGACAGGGCATTGGGCGAGCAGTACTTC.

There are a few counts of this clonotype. The CDR3 bases are TGTGCCAGCAGTGAGCAGGCGTATAGCAATCAGCCCCAGCATTTT. Residues: CASSEQAYSNQPQHF. The V gene is TRBV6-5, the J gene TRBJ1-5; D ambiguous. Trimming removed 5 bases from V and 0 bases from J, with 11 bases in between. The germline V gene has CDR1 MNHEY and CDR2 SVGAGI. This CDR3 contains 15 residues.

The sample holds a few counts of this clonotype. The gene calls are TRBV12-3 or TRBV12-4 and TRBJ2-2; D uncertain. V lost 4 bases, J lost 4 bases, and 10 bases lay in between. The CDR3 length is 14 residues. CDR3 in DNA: TGTGCCAGCAGTTCCCGATTGGGCACCGGGGAGCTGTTTTTT. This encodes CASSSRLGTGELFF.

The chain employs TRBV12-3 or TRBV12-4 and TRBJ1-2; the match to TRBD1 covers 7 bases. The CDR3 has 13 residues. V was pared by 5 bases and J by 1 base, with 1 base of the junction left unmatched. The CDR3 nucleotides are TGTGCCAGCAGTCCAGGGGGTAACTATGGCTACACCTTC. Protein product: CASSPGGNYGYTF.

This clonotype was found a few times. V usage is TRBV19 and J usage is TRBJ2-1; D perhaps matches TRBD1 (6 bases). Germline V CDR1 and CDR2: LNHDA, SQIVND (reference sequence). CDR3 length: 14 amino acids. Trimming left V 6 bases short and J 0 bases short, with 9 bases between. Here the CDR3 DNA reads TGTGCCAGTAGCCAGGGGAGCTCCTACAATGAGCAGTTCTTC. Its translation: CASSQGSSYNEQFF.

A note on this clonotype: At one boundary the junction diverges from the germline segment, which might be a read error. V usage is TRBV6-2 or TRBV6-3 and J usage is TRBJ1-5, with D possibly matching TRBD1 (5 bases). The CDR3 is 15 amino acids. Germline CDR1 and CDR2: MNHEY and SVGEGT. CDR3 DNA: TGTGCCGCAAAAGCGAGGGCGCGGGGCAATCGGCCCCAGCATTTT. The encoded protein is CAAKARARGNRPQHF.

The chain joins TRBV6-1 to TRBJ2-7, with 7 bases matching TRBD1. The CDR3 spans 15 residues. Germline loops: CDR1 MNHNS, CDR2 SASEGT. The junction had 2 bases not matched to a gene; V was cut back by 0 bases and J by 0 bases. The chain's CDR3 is CASSEAGQASYEQYF. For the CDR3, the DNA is TGTGCCAGCAGTGAAGCTGGACAGGCCTCCTACGAGCAGTACTTC.

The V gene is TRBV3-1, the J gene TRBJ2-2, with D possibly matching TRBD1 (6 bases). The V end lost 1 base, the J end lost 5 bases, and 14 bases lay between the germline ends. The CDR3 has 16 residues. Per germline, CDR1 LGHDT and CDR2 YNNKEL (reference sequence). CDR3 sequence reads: CASSQGRDKMTGELFF. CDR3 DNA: TGTGCCAGCAGCCAAGGACGGGACAAGATGACCGGGGAGCTGTTTTTT. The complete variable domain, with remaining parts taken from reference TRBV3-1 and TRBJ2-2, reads DTAVSQTPKYLVTQMGNDKSIKCEQNLGHDTMYWYKQDSKKFLKIMFSYNNKELIINETVPNRFSPKSPDKAHLNLHINSLELGDSAVYFCASSQGRDKMTGELFFGEGSRLTVL.

CDR3 sequence: CASSLDRGLGQPQHF. In DNA form, the CDR3 reads TGCGCCAGCAGCTTGGACAGGGGGCTCGGTCAGCCCCAGCATTTT. The chain is built from TRBV5-1 and TRBJ1-5, with TRBD1 matching 9 bases. The trim removed 0 bases at V and 6 bases at J, leaving 4 bases unmatched. Germline lookup yields CDR1 SGHRS and CDR2 YFSETQ. CDR3 length: 15 amino acids. The full variable domain, with the rest looked up from reference TRBV5-1 and TRBJ1-5, is KAGVTQTPRYLIKTRGQQVTLSCSPISGHRSVSWYQQTPGQGLQFLFEYFSETQRNKGNFPGRFSGRQFSNSRSEMNVSTLELGDSALYLCASSLDRGLGQPQHFGDGTRLSIL.

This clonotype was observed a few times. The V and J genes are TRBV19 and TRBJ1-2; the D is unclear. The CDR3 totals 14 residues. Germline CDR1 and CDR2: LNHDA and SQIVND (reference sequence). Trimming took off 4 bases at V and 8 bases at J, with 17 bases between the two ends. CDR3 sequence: CASSTPPGVKGYTF. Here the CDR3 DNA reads TGTGCCAGTAGTACCCCCCCCGGGGTGAAAGGCTACACCTTC.

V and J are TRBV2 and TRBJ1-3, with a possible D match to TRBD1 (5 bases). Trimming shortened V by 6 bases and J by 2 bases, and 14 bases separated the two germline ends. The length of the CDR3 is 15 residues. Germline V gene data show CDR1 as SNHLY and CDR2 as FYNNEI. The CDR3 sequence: CASRPRTGAGNTIYF. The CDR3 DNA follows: TGTGCCAGCAGACCCCGGACGGGGGCTGGAAACACCATATATTTT.

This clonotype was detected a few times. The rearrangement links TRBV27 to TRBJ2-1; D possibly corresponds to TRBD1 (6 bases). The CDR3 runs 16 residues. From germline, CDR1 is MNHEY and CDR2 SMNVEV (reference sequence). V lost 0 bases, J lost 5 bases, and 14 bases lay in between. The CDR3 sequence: CASSLSGGNRDNEQFF. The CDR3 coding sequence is TGTGCCAGCAGTTTATCTGGGGGCAACAGGGACAATGAGCAGTTCTTC.

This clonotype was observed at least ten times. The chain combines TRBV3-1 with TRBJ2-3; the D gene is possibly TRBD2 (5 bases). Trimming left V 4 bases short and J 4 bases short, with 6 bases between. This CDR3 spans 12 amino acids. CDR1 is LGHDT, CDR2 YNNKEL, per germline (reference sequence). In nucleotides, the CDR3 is TGTGCCAGCAGCCGAGCGGCAGATACGCAGTATTTT. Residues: CASSRAADTQYF.

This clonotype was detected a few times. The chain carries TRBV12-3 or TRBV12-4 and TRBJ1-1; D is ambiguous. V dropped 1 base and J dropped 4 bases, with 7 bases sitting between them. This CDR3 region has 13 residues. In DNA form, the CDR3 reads TGTGCCAGCAGTTTAGGACCGAGCACTGAAGCTTTCTTT. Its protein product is CASSLGPSTEAFF.

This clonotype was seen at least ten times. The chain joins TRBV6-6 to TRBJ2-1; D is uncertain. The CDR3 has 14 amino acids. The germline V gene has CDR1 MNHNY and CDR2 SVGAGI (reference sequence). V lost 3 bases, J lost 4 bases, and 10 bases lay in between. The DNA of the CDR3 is TGTGCCAGCAGTTATTCCGGACCGTACAATGAGCAGTTCTTC. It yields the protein CASSYSGPYNEQFF.

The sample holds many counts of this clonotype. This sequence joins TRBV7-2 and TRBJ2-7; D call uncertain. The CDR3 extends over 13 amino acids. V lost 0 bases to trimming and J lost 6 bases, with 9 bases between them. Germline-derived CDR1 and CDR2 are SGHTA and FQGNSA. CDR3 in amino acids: CASSLAIVGEQYF. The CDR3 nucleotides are TGTGCCAGCAGCTTAGCCATAGTCGGCGAGCAGTACTTC.

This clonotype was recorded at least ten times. CDR3 protein: CASQSTDTQYF. CDR3 nucleotides: TGTGCCAGCCAAAGCACAGATACGCAGTATTTT. The V gene is TRBV12-3 or TRBV12-4, the J gene TRBJ2-3; D is undetermined. This CDR3 is 11 amino acids long. V dropped 8 bases and J dropped 0 bases, with 3 bases sitting between them.

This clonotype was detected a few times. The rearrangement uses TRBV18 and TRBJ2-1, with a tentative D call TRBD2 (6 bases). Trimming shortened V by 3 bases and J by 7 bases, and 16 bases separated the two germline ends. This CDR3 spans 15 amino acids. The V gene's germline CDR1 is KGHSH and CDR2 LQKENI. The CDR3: CASSPPGLYGNEQFF. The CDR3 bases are TGTGCCAGCTCACCTCCGGGACTGTACGGAAATGAGCAGTTCTTC.

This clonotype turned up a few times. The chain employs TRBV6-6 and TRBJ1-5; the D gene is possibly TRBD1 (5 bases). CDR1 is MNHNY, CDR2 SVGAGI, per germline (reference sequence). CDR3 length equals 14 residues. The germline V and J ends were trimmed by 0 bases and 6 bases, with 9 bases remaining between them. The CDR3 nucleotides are TGTGCCAGCAGTTACTCTGGGGGTGGTCAGCCCCAGCATTTT. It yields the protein CASSYSGGGQPQHF.

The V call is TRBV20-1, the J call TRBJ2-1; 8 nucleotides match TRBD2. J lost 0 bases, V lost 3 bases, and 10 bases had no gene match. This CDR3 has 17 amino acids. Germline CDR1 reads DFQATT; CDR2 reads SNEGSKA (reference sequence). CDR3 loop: CSASGWVAGSSYNEQFF. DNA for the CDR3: TGCAGTGCTAGTGGCTGGGTAGCGGGGAGCTCCTACAATGAGCAGTTCTTC.

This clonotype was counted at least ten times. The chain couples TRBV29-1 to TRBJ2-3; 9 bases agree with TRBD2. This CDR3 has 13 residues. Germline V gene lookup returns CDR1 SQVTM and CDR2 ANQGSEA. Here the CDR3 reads CSILAGGTDTQYF. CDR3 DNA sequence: TGCAGTATACTAGCGGGCGGCACAGATACGCAGTATTTT.

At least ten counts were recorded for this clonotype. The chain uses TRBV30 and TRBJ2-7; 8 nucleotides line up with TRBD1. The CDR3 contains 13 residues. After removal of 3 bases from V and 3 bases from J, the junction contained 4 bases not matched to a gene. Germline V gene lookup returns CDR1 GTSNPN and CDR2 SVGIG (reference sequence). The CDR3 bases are TGTGCCTGGAGCCTGGGACAGGACTACGAGCAGTACTTC. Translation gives CAWSLGQDYEQYF.

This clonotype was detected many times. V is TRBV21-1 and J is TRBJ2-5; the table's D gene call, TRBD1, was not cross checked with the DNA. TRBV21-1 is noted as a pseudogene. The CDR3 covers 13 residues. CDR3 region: CASSTGPQETQYF. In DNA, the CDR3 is TGTGCCAGCAGCACGGGACCCCAAGAGACCCAGTACTTC.